Listed here are 31 T cell receptor beta chains from one sample, sequenced in a study of CD4+ T cells in melanoma (dated by TCRdb to 2022 to 2024). The library was generated by the immunoSEQ multiplex PCR assay. TCRdb stores this immuneACCESS table with in-frame sequences only. Part of the clones is absent; in the studies checked, under half of the shortfall reflects unresolved V genes, and no reason is known for the rest. Here the sample has 7,500 to 10,000 clones; about 73% occur a single time. Roughly 25% of the sample comes from the top ten. The specimen sequenced was cells from a culture (not recorded whether cultured in vitro). Receptors originate from a human donor with melanoma.

The chain carries TRBV5-1 and TRBJ2-2; D might be TRBD1 (5 bases). The germline V gene encodes CDR1 SGHRS and CDR2 YFSETQ. Deletions cut 5 bases from V and 2 bases from J, with 10 bases between. The CDR3 covers 14 residues. CDR3 nucleotides: TGCGCCAGCAGTATTCAGGGTAACACCGGGGAGCTGTTTTTT. Protein: CASSIQGNTGELFF.

This clone occurred a few times. The rearrangement links TRBV5-1 to TRBJ2-7, with D perhaps matching TRBD1 or TRBD2 (5 bases each). Trimming pared 0 bases from V and 4 bases from J, leaving 11 bases between. CDR1 and CDR2 (germline): SGHRS, YFSETQ. This CDR3 is built from 14 residues. The CDR3 protein is CASSLGRGGYEQYF. CDR3 DNA: TGCGCCAGCAGCTTGGGTCGGGGCGGGTACGAGCAGTACTTC.

The genes are TRBV7-3 and TRBJ2-1; 10 nucleotides align to TRBD2. Germline V lookup: CDR1 SGHTA, CDR2 FQGTGA. Losses at the gene ends were 1 base for V and 8 bases for J; bases not matched to a gene: 8. This CDR3 has 16 amino acids. CDR3 loop: CASSLNARTSGDEQFF. In DNA, the CDR3 is TGTGCCAGCAGCTTAAATGCCAGGACTAGCGGTGATGAGCAGTTCTTC.

This clone was counted a few times. The chain employs TRBV5-4 and TRBJ2-1; the match to TRBD2 covers 8 bases. This CDR3 contains 14 residues. The ends lost 0 bases at V and 9 bases at J; junction bases unmatched: 5. Germline CDR1 and CDR2: SGHNT and YYREEE (reference sequence). The CDR3 bases are TGTGCCAGCAGCTTGGTCCGGGGGGGCCTTGAGCAGTTCTTC. It translates to CASSLVRGGLEQFF.

This sequence joins TRBV6-5 and TRBJ2-7; D is perhaps TRBD1 (5 bases). The V and J ends lost 5 bases and 2 bases respectively, with 16 bases between them. The CDR3 length is 15 residues. Germline assignment: CDR1 MNHEY and CDR2 SVGAGI. The CDR3 DNA reads TGTGCCAGCAGTAAGGGGTTGGGCCGAGCCTACGAGCAGTACTTC. Its protein is CASSKGLGRAYEQYF.

This chain links TRBV2 with TRBJ2-3, with 8 nucleotides matching TRBD2. CDR3 length: 14 amino acids. CDR1 is SNHLY and CDR2 is FYNNEI in the germline V gene. Trimming at V came to 5 bases and at J to 6 bases, leaving 7 bases not matched to a gene. This CDR3 is CASSLAGWIDTQYF. The CDR3 DNA reads as TGTGCCAGCAGTTTAGCGGGGTGGATTGATACGCAGTATTTT.

The chain is built from TRBV6-5 and TRBJ2-7; D is unresolved. The CDR3 is made up of 12 amino acids. Trimming shortened V by 5 bases and J by 1 base, and 6 bases separated the two germline ends. CDR1 and CDR2 from the germline V gene are MNHEY and SVGAGI. CDR3 DNA sequence: TGTGCCAGCAGTCGCAGTTCCTACGAGCAGTACTTC. Amino acid sequence: CASSRSSYEQYF.

This clone turned up a few times. The V call is TRBV27, the J call TRBJ1-2; 7 positions agree with TRBD1. This CDR3 region has 14 residues. V trimming: 4 bases; J trimming: 6 bases; junction bases outside the gene matches: 8. Per germline, CDR1 MNHEY and CDR2 SMNVEV (reference sequence). Here the CDR3 DNA reads TGTGCCAGCAGTTCCTTAGACAGGGCCCATGGCTACACCTTC. Protein: CASSSLDRAHGYTF.

The chain links TRBV30 to TRBJ2-5; unclear D gene. The germline CDR1 and CDR2 sequences are GTSNPN and SVGIG (reference sequence). CDR3 length: 14 residues. The V end lost 0 bases, the J end lost 4 bases, and 12 bases lay between the germline ends. The CDR3 DNA reads TGTGCCTGGAGTGTAGTGAGGTCGGGAGAGACCCAGTACTTC. This sequence encodes CAWSVVRSGETQYF. The full variable domain, its missing parts supplied by reference TRBV30 and TRBJ2-5, is SQTIHQWPATLVQPVGSPLSLECTVEGTSNPNLYWYRQAAGRGLQLLFYSVGIGQISSEVPQNLSASRPQDRQFILSSKKLLLSDSGFYLCAWSVVRSGETQYFGPGTRLLVL.

The chain joins TRBV12-3 or TRBV12-4 to TRBJ1-1; D unclear. The CDR3 consists of 13 residues. V dropped 6 bases and J dropped 0 bases, with 8 bases sitting between them. This CDR3 reads CASSPLMNTEAFF. The CDR3 nucleotides read TGTGCCAGCAGCCCGTTGATGAACACTGAAGCTTTCTTT.

The genes are TRBV19 and TRBJ1-2, with 8 bases aligning to TRBD1. V trimming: 4 bases; J trimming: 4 bases; junction bases outside the gene matches: 5. The CDR3 covers 14 residues. Germline V gene data show CDR1 as LNHDA and CDR2 as SQIVND (reference sequence). Here the CDR3 DNA reads TGTGCCAGTAGTAGAAAGGGACAGGCCTATGGCTACACCTTC. The encoded protein is CASSRKGQAYGYTF.

This sequence joins TRBV14 and TRBJ1-6, with D uncertain. Germline V lookup: CDR1 SGHDN, CDR2 FVKESK. The V gene lost 4 bases and the J gene lost 10 bases, with 8 bases spanning the gap. This CDR3 spans 12 amino acids. CDR3 sequence: CASSRHLSPLHF. The CDR3 DNA reads TGTGCCAGCAGCCGGCACCTCTCACCCCTCCACTTT.

This clone was found a few times. The genes are TRBV30 and TRBJ2-7; D gene ambiguous. The CDR3 has 12 amino acids. Per the germline V gene, CDR1 is GTSNPN and CDR2 is SVGIG (reference sequence). Trimming removed 0 bases from V and 4 bases from J, with 7 bases in between. The CDR3 nucleotides are TGTGCCTGGAGTGTTTTACAATACGAGCAGTACTTC. Its protein product is CAWSVLQYEQYF.

This clone has a single count. The chain carries TRBV15 and TRBJ1-4, with a tentative D call TRBD1 (5 bases). Looked up from germline, CDR1 is LNHNV and CDR2 is YYDKDF (reference sequence). The CDR3 loop spans 15 amino acids. Trimming pared 5 bases from V and 2 bases from J, leaving 12 bases between. The CDR3 DNA sequence: TGTGCCACCAGCTACAGGAAACAGACTAATGAAAAACTGTTTTTT. Translated, it gives CATSYRKQTNEKLFF.

The J gene is TRBJ1-6, the V gene TRBV27; no clear D. This CDR3 is built from 17 residues. Trimming stripped 5 bases from V and 2 bases from J, with 16 bases between. CDR1 is MNHEY, CDR2 SMNVEV, per germline (reference sequence). Here the CDR3 reads CASSPGPGVAYNSPLHF. CDR3 in DNA: TGTGCCAGCAGTCCCGGGCCCGGGGTGGCCTATAATTCACCCCTCCACTTT.

The chain is built from TRBV27 and TRBJ1-5, with D possibly matching TRBD1 (5 bases). Trimming stripped 3 bases from V and 3 bases from J, with 12 bases between. Germline V CDR1 and CDR2: MNHEY, SMNVEV (reference sequence). This CDR3 spans 15 amino acids. The CDR3 DNA reads as TGTGCCAGCAGTTTCGGCGGGGGGTTCAATCAGCCCCAGCATTTT. This encodes CASSFGGGFNQPQHF.

The chain has TRBV5-1 and TRBJ2-2, with 8 nucleotides matching TRBD2. J gave up 5 bases and V 4 bases, and 10 bases lay outside the gene matches. The CDR3 spans 16 residues. The germline V gene encodes CDR1 SGHRS and CDR2 YFSETQ. The CDR3 DNA reads TGCGCCAGCAGCCCCCTAGCGGGCCCGGGGACCGGGGAGCTGTTTTTT. Translated, it gives CASSPLAGPGTGELFF.

This clone has a handful of counts. This chain uses TRBV2 with TRBJ1-1, with D maybe TRBD1 (6 bases). Germline CDR1 and CDR2: SNHLY and FYNNEI. Deletions cut 4 bases from V and 4 bases from J, with 16 bases between. CDR3 length equals 15 residues. This CDR3 reads CASSAPTGPSTEAFF. The CDR3 nucleotides are TGTGCCAGCAGTGCCCCTACAGGGCCGAGCACTGAAGCTTTCTTT.

The genes are TRBV6-5 and TRBJ1-6; D is ambiguous. Trimming took 8 bases from V and 10 from J, leaving 21 bases between them. CDR3 length: 15 amino acids. Germline CDR1 reads MNHEY; CDR2 reads SVGAGI. The CDR3 DNA follows: TGTGCCAGCGGATTAACCGGTTTTCCCGGATCACCCCTCCACTTT. Its translation: CASGLTGFPGSPLHF.

The chain is built from TRBV19 and TRBJ2-5; the D gene is possibly TRBD2 (6 bases). There are 13 residues in the CDR3. The germline V and J ends were trimmed by 3 bases and 5 bases, with 10 bases remaining between them. Germline CDR1 is LNHDA and CDR2 is SQIVND (reference sequence). CDR3 sequence: CASSIRRGETQYF. For the CDR3, the DNA is TGTGCCAGTAGTATCCGTCGGGGGGAGACCCAGTACTTC.

The V gene is TRBV7-9, the J gene TRBJ2-4; D is possibly TRBD2 (5 bases). This CDR3 has 12 amino acids. The V end lost 8 bases, the J end lost 7 bases, and 12 bases lay between the germline ends. CDR1 is SEHNR, CDR2 FQNEAQ, per germline (reference sequence). CDR3 sequence: CASVGSGNIQYF. The DNA for the CDR3 is TGTGCCAGCGTCGGATCGGGGAACATTCAGTACTTC.

The V gene is TRBV15, the J gene TRBJ1-6; D is ambiguous. The CDR3 is 14 residues long. Between the trimmed V and J ends, which lost 0 bases and 7 bases, there was a span of 7 bases. Germline loops: CDR1 LNHNV, CDR2 YYDKDF (reference sequence). CDR3 DNA sequence: TGTGCCACCAGCAGAGAGGCCCTGAATTCACCCCTCCACTTT. Protein product: CATSREALNSPLHF.

The rearrangement joins TRBV11-2 to TRBJ1-6; 8 bases agree with TRBD1. V dropped 5 bases and J dropped 9; count of bases not matched to a gene: 9. CDR3 size: 15 residues. CDR1 and CDR2 (germline): SGHAT, FQNNGV. The CDR3 DNA reads TGTGCCAGCAGCCCGCTCGGACAGGGCACTTCACCCCTCCACTTT. Protein product: CASSPLGQGTSPLHF.

The V call is TRBV24-1, the J call TRBJ1-5, with 7 bases lining up with TRBD1. V lost 2 bases, J lost 5 bases, and 2 bases stayed unmatched. The length of the CDR3 is 14 residues. Germline values: CDR1 KGHDR, CDR2 SFDVKD. Here the CDR3 reads CATSDSTGDQPQHF. CDR3 bases: TGTGCCACCAGTGATTCTACAGGGGATCAGCCCCAGCATTTT.

V gene TRBV5-1 combines with J gene TRBJ2-5; no reliable D call. The CDR3 has 15 residues. Germline V gives CDR1 SGHRS, CDR2 YFSETQ. V lost 0 bases to trimming and J lost 4 bases, with 13 bases between them. The CDR3 loop reads CASSLESLTLETQYF. The CDR3 nucleotides read TGCGCCAGCAGCTTGGAGTCACTAACCCTAGAGACCCAGTACTTC.

V gene TRBV30 combines with J gene TRBJ1-2; D might be TRBD1 (5 bases). Germline loops: CDR1 GTSNPN, CDR2 SVGIG (reference sequence). This CDR3 contains 18 residues. V lost 2 bases, J lost 2 bases, and 24 bases lay in between. The CDR3 DNA sequence: TGTGCCTGGAGTTTTGACTCAGGGACGGGACTACGAAACTATGGCTACACCTTC. Translation gives CAWSFDSGTGLRNYGYTF.

The genes are TRBV7-9 and TRBJ1-1; 10 bases align to TRBD1. Germline-derived CDR1 and CDR2 are SEHNR and FQNEAQ (reference sequence). V gave up 1 base and J gave up 4 bases; unmatched junction bases: 9. The CDR3 sequence is 17 residues long. The CDR3 DNA reads as TGTGCCAGCAGCTTAGAAGGGGGACAGGGGTCCTCCACTGAAGCTTTCTTT. Residues: CASSLEGGQGSSTEAFF.

The chain is built from TRBV6-5 and TRBJ1-5, with no clear D. Germline values: CDR1 MNHEY, CDR2 SVGAGI. The CDR3 runs 15 residues. V was cut by 0 bases and J by 8 bases, with 14 bases left in between. As DNA, the CDR3 is TGTGCCAGCAGTTACTCGCTCCATCAACTGGAGCCCCAGCATTTT. Residues: CASSYSLHQLEPQHF.

V usage is TRBV7-6 and J usage is TRBJ2-3; 10 nucleotides match TRBD2. Germline CDR1 and CDR2: SGHVS and FNYEAQ. CDR3 length: 17 amino acids. V trimming: 2 bases; J trimming: 3 bases; junction bases outside the gene matches: 8. The CDR3 DNA is TGTGCCAGCAGCTTAACTTCCGCAGCGGGGGGGACAGATACGCAGTATTTT. Protein product: CASSLTSAAGGTDTQYF.

CDR3 protein: CAWREQFNTGELFF. The CDR3 DNA follows: TGTGCCTGGAGGGAGCAGTTCAACACCGGGGAGCTGTTTTTT. The gene calls are TRBV30 and TRBJ2-2; no reliable D call. Germline values: CDR1 GTSNPN, CDR2 SVGIG (reference sequence). Trimming left V 3 bases short and J 2 bases short, with 10 bases between. This CDR3 has 14 amino acids.

V gene TRBV14 combines with J gene TRBJ1-3, with D perhaps TRBD1 (5 bases). V was trimmed by 1 base and J by 5 bases, leaving 15 bases between them. The CDR3 length is 16 residues. Germline loops: CDR1 SGHDN, CDR2 FVKESK. The CDR3, as DNA: TGTGCCAGCAGCCAAGGCCAGGGATACGGGAGAAACACCATATATTTT. Translation gives CASSQGQGYGRNTIYF.